The 18 T cell receptor beta chains given below trace back to one sample, sequenced in a study of blood T cell repertoires in COVID-19 (TCRdb year 2020). Library method: the immunoSEQ multiplex PCR assay. TCRdb stores this immuneACCESS table with in-frame sequences only. Part of the clones is absent; in the studies checked, under half of the shortfall reflects unresolved V genes, and no reason is known for the rest. For this sample the table gives hundreds of thousands of clones, of which approximately 90% were detected only once. Less than 2.5% of the sample comes from the top ten. The specimen sequenced was peripheral blood. The source of these receptors is a man younger than 30 with active or convalescent COVID-19.

This rearrangement joins TRBV7-6 to TRBJ2-1; 14 bases match TRBD2. Germline V gives CDR1 SGHVS, CDR2 FNYEAQ. This CDR3 region has 17 residues. V was pared by 5 bases and J by 7 bases, with 10 bases of the junction left unmatched. The CDR3 sequence: CASSPGLAGGVVNEQFF. CDR3 bases: TGTGCCAGCAGCCCAGGACTAGCGGGAGGAGTAGTGAATGAGCAGTTCTTC.

This rearrangement joins TRBV3-1 (or the pseudogene TRBV3-2) to TRBJ2-2; tentatively, D is TRBD1 (6 bases). CDR3 length equals 14 residues. The germline CDR1 and CDR2 sequences are LGHDT and YNNKEL (reference sequence). Trimming stripped 5 bases from V and 1 base from J, with 8 bases between. CDR3 residues: CASSKDRNTGELFF. CDR3 sequence (DNA): TGTGCCAGCAGCAAGGACAGGAACACCGGGGAGCTGTTTTTT.

The gene calls are TRBV12-5 and TRBJ1-1; D is unclear. This CDR3 region has 15 residues. V gave up 5 bases and J gave up 1 base, with 14 bases separating them. Germline lookup yields CDR1 LGHNT and CDR2 FRNRAP. DNA for the CDR3: TGTGCTAGTGGTCGCCCCGAGGGAGGGAACACTGAAGCTTTCTTT. Protein sequence: CASGRPEGGNTEAFF.

J is TRBJ2-7 and V is TRBV27; TRBD1 matches 9 bases. The trim removed 5 bases at V and 4 bases at J, leaving 6 bases unmatched. The germline CDR1 and CDR2 sequences are MNHEY and SMNVEV (reference sequence). The CDR3 consists of 14 residues. For the CDR3, the DNA is TGTGCCAGCAGTACGAGGACAGGGGCGTACGAGCAGTACTTC. Residues: CASSTRTGAYEQYF.

The chain combines TRBV11-2 with TRBJ2-7, with TRBD1 matching over 12 bases. This CDR3 has 14 residues. Trimming removed 4 bases from V and 7 bases from J; junction bases left unmatched: 5. Germline-derived CDR1 and CDR2 are SGHAT and FQNNGV. In nucleotides, the CDR3 is TGTGCCAGCAGCTGGGGACAGGGGGCGGGTGAGCAGTACTTC. This translates into CASSWGQGAGEQYF.

The chain links TRBV7-3 to TRBJ2-1, with a tentative D call TRBD2 (6 bases). Trimming pared 2 bases from V and 0 bases from J, leaving 8 bases between. The CDR3 is made up of 15 amino acids. Germline V lookup: CDR1 SGHTA, CDR2 FQGTGA. The DNA for the CDR3 is TGTGCCAGCAGCTTACTAGCGAGCTCCTACAATGAGCAGTTCTTC. Amino acid sequence: CASSLLASSYNEQFF. Using reference TRBV7-3 and TRBJ2-1 for the parts outside the CDR3, the full variable domain is GAGVSQTPSNKVTEKGKYVELRCDPISGHTALYWYRQSLGQGPEFLIYFQGTGAADDSGLPNDRFFAVRPEGSVSTLKIQRTERGDSAVYLCASSLLASSYNEQFFGPGTRLTVL.

This sequence joins TRBV7-9 and TRBJ1-3, with D hard to call. The germline CDR1 and CDR2 sequences are SEHNR and FQNEAQ (reference sequence). The CDR3 has 15 amino acids. Trimming shortened V by 1 base and J by 6 bases, and 13 bases separated the two germline ends. DNA for the CDR3: TGTGCCAGCAGCTTAGGGTCGGGTTTAGAAAACACCATATATTTT. It specifies CASSLGSGLENTIYF.

Only one count was recorded for this clone. The CDR3 sequence is CASSFSGRETQYF. CDR3 nucleotide sequence: TGTGCCAGCAGTTTTAGCGGGAGAGAGACCCAGTACTTC. The rearrangement links TRBV28 to TRBJ2-5; 9 bases fit TRBD2. This CDR3 spans 13 amino acids. Looked up from germline, CDR1 is MDHEN and CDR2 is SYDVKM. The trim removed 3 bases at V and 4 bases at J, leaving 0 bases unmatched.

The V gene is TRBV19, the J gene TRBJ2-1; D is uncertain. The CDR3 length is 15 residues. Trimming stripped 3 bases from V and 0 bases from J, with 9 bases between. Germline V gives CDR1 LNHDA, CDR2 SQIVND (reference sequence). CDR3 sequence reads: CASSMRMSSYNEQFF. The CDR3, as DNA: TGTGCCAGTAGTATGCGTATGAGCTCCTACAATGAGCAGTTCTTC. Supplemented by reference TRBV19 and TRBJ2-1, the full variable domain reads DGGITQSPKYLFRKEGQNVTLSCEQNLNHDAMYWYRQDPGQGLRLIYYSQIVNDFQKGDIAEGYSVSREKKESFPLTVTSAQKNPTAFYLCASSMRMSSYNEQFFGPGTRLTVL.

The chain has TRBV6-5 and TRBJ1-5; D not certain. The CDR3 runs 12 residues. Germline-derived CDR1 and CDR2 are MNHEY and SVGAGI. The ends were cut back, 6 bases at V and 2 bases at J, with 5 bases in the middle. The CDR3 loop is CASRRGNQPQHF. As DNA, the CDR3 is TGTGCCAGCAGGAGGGGCAATCAGCCCCAGCATTTT.

The J gene is TRBJ1-1, the V gene TRBV7-9; D is perhaps TRBD1 (5 bases). CDR1 SEHNR and CDR2 FQNEAQ come from the germline V gene (reference sequence). The CDR3 is 14 amino acids. The V gene lost 0 bases and the J gene lost 5 bases, with 10 bases spanning the gap. The CDR3 bases are TGTGCCAGCAGCTTAGCAGGGGTTAATACTGAAGCTTTCTTT. Its translation: CASSLAGVNTEAFF.

This clone was seen at least ten times. The chain is built from TRBV28 and TRBJ2-7; D is perhaps TRBD2 (6 bases). In germline, CDR1 is MDHEN, CDR2 SYDVKM. V lost 3 bases to trimming and J lost 0 bases, with 12 bases between them. The CDR3 extends over 15 amino acids. CDR3 DNA sequence: TGTGCCAGCAGTTTTCGTCTAGCGACCTCCTACGAGCAGTACTTC. This sequence encodes CASSFRLATSYEQYF.

The chain joins TRBV6-5 to TRBJ1-5; TRBD1 aligns across 8 bases. Germline loops: CDR1 MNHEY, CDR2 SVGAGI. V lost 5 bases, J lost 4 bases, and 7 bases stayed unmatched. This CDR3 comprises 15 residues. This CDR3 is CASSPDRGTNQPQHF. The CDR3, as DNA: TGTGCCAGCAGTCCCGACAGGGGAACTAATCAGCCCCAGCATTTT.

This chain connects TRBV28 to TRBJ1-3; D gene ambiguous. The germline CDR1 and CDR2 sequences are MDHEN and SYDVKM. The CDR3 length is 13 residues. With 4 bases removed from V and 0 bases from J, the gap between germline ends came to 4 bases. This CDR3 is CASSSNSGNTIYF. In DNA form, the CDR3 reads TGTGCCAGCAGTTCTAACTCTGGAAACACCATATATTTT. Variable domain in full (rest from reference TRBV28 and TRBJ1-3): DVKVTQSSRYLVKRTGEKVFLECVQDMDHENMFWYRQDPGLGLRLIYFSYDVKMKEKGDIPEGYSVSREKKERFSLILESASTNQTSMYLCASSSNSGNTIYFGEGSWLTVV.

The count of this clone is one. The V gene is TRBV19, the J gene TRBJ1-1; 11 bases line up with TRBD1. The CDR3 is 17 amino acids. Germline CDR1 and CDR2: LNHDA and SQIVND (reference sequence). V trimming: 4 bases; J trimming: 1 base; junction bases outside the gene matches: 8. CDR3 DNA sequence: TGTGCCAGTAGTACTAGGACAGGGGGCTGGCGGAACACTGAAGCTTTCTTT. Translated, it gives CASSTRTGGWRNTEAFF.

This rearrangement joins TRBV6-2 or TRBV6-3 to TRBJ2-2; no reliable D call. The V end was cut by 6 bases, the J end by 6 bases, with 8 bases between. Germline CDR1 MNHEY, CDR2 SVGEGT. The CDR3 runs to 12 residues. The CDR3 loop reads CASSPRAGELFF. In DNA form, the CDR3 reads TGTGCCAGCAGCCCCCGGGCCGGGGAGCTGTTTTTT.

The gene calls are TRBV19 and TRBJ1-1; D might be TRBD1 (6 bases). The CDR3 spans 14 residues. Looked up from germline, CDR1 is LNHDA and CDR2 is SQIVND (reference sequence). The germline V and J ends were trimmed by 6 bases and 9 bases, with 20 bases remaining between them. The CDR3 reads CASSDSSRDTKAFF. CDR3 nucleotides: TGTGCCAGTAGCGATTCGTCTCGGGACACCAAAGCTTTCTTT.

This chain links TRBV9 with TRBJ1-3, with D possibly matching TRBD1 (5 bases). In germline, CDR1 is SGDLS, CDR2 YYNGEE. There are 15 residues in the CDR3. V shed 0 bases and J shed 1 base, with 8 bases lying between them. The CDR3 spells CASSVVPGSGNTIYF. CDR3 nucleotide sequence: TGTGCCAGCAGCGTAGTCCCAGGGTCTGGAAACACCATATATTTT. The complete variable domain, with remaining parts taken from reference TRBV9 and TRBJ1-3, reads DSGVTQTPKHLITATGQRVTLRCSPRSGDLSVYWYQQSLDQGLQFLIQYYNGEERAKGNILERFSAQQFPDLHSELNLSSLELGDSALYFCASSVVPGSGNTIYFGEGSWLTVV.